This TCR beta chain appears in the sequencing data of a study of shared clonotypes between healthy human individuals. Study observations and caveats: The expectation was that sequencing depth would affect clonotype sharing among donors. Among non-shared clonotypes, generation probabilities were lower than among those shared by all four donors.

This was a deep-level run. Profiled with immunoSEQ multiplex PCR; TCRdb holds only in-frame clones, not every one. Found here are millions of clones, about 93% of them singletons; the top ten hold 1.5% to 2%. Germline V gene lookup returns CDR1 MDHEN and CDR2 SYDVKM. CDR3 length: 16 residues. V gave up 2 bases and J gave up 6 bases, with 20 bases separating them. Terminally differentiated effector memory CD45RA+ cells were excluded from the naive CD8 cells, which were CD45RO-negative and positively selected for CCR7. A single count supports this clone. Its antigen is undetermined. Material for sequencing was naive CD8+ T cells from PBMCs. The TCR comes from a man aged 18 to 29 in good health. Some clones in this sample may be carry-over from other donors' samples. V is TRBV28 and J is TRBJ2-7; D may correspond to TRBD1 or TRBD2 (5 bases each). This chain's CDR3 is CASSLTGTAAGSEQYF. The CDR3 region has the DNA TGTGCCAGCAGTTTAACCGGGACCGCCGCGGGTAGCGAGCAGTACTTC.